Below are 21 T cell receptor beta chains sequenced from a single sample in a study of technical replicates of blood from a handful of donors. TCRdb's table, derived via immunoSEQ multiplex PCR, lists solely in-frame clones and lacks some. The data show 74,000 or so clones, 85% to 95% seen once. Sequenced input: T cells isolated from PBMCs. These receptors were taken from a human donor in good health.

The chain carries TRBV7-3 and TRBJ2-1, with D possibly matching TRBD2 (5 bases). Deletions cut 5 bases from V and 6 bases from J, with 11 bases between. Germline CDR1 is SGHTA and CDR2 is FQGTGA. The CDR3 extends over 13 amino acids. The CDR3 is CASSQDSFNEQFF. The CDR3 nucleotides are TGTGCCAGCAGCCAGGACTCATTCAATGAGCAGTTCTTC.

This chain connects TRBV19 to TRBJ2-6; a weak D match, TRBD2 (6 bases). This CDR3 is 15 amino acids long. With 2 bases removed from V and 3 bases from J, the gap between germline ends came to 8 bases. CDR1 and CDR2 (germline): LNHDA, SQIVND (reference sequence). The CDR3 protein is CASSISGLGANVLTF. CDR3 nucleotide sequence: TGTGCCAGTAGTATAAGCGGGCTTGGGGCCAACGTCCTGACTTTC.

The J gene is TRBJ1-4, the V gene TRBV5-4; 8 bases align to TRBD1. The V segment lost 3 bases and the J segment 0 bases; nucleotides outside the gene matches: 13. The CDR3 is 19 amino acids. Germline lookup yields CDR1 SGHNT and CDR2 YYREEE (reference sequence). CDR3 nucleotide sequence: TGTGCCAGCAGCTGGCGACAGGGGCCCCTAGTTGCAACTAATGAAAAACTGTTTTTT. It encodes CASSWRQGPLVATNEKLFF.

This clone was seen a few times. The J gene is TRBJ1-3, the V gene TRBV27; the D gene is possibly TRBD1 (5 bases). Trimming took 5 bases from V and 3 from J, leaving 8 bases between them. In germline, CDR1 is MNHEY, CDR2 SMNVEV (reference sequence). The CDR3 contains 13 residues. DNA of the CDR3: TGTGCCAGCAGTATGGACAATGGAAACACCATATATTTT. Translated: CASSMDNGNTIYF.

This chain uses TRBV30 with TRBJ1-2; tentatively, D is TRBD1 (5 bases). CDR1 and CDR2 from the germline V gene are GTSNPN and SVGIG (reference sequence). This CDR3 spans 16 amino acids. Trimming left V 0 bases short and J 5 bases short, with 19 bases between. Here the CDR3 DNA reads TGTGCCTGGAGTGTACTCAGCCGTAGGGGCGCATATGGCTACACCTTC. As protein: CAWSVLSRRGAYGYTF.

The rearrangement uses TRBV7-3 and TRBJ2-3; 7 bases map to TRBD2. The CDR3 runs 16 residues. V gave up 5 bases and J gave up 0 bases; unmatched junction bases: 8. Germline CDR1 is SGHTA and CDR2 is FQGTGA. DNA of the CDR3: TGTGCCAGCAGCCCCCTGACTAGCTCGAGCACAGATACGCAGTATTTT. Translating it yields CASSPLTSSSTDTQYF.

The chain couples TRBV6-1 to TRBJ1-2; 9 nucleotides align to TRBD1. The J segment lost 7 bases and the V segment lost 3 bases, leaving 9 bases of the junction unmatched. The CDR3 spans 15 residues. Germline V lookup: CDR1 MNHNS, CDR2 SASEGT. CDR3 in amino acids: CASSEGQGLRSGYTF. The CDR3 DNA is TGTGCCAGCAGTGAGGGACAGGGTCTTCGGTCTGGCTACACCTTC.

The chain couples TRBV11-1 to TRBJ2-3, with TRBD2 matching over 10 bases. V shed 10 bases and J 1 base; nucleotides not matched to a gene: 14. CDR3 length: 17 residues. CDR1 SGHAT and CDR2 FQDESV come from the germline V gene (reference sequence). Here the CDR3 reads CAIKGAALAGGTDTQYF. CDR3 nucleotides: TGTGCCATCAAGGGGGCGGCTCTAGCGGGGGGCACAGATACGCAGTATTTT. The whole variable domain, filled in from reference TRBV11-1 and TRBJ2-3, reads EAEVAQSPRYKITEKSQAVAFWCDPISGHATLYWYRQILGQGPELLVQFQDESVVDDSQLPKDRFSAERLKGVDSTLKIQPAELGDSAMYLCAIKGAALAGGTDTQYFGPGTRLTVL.

The chain couples TRBV20-1 to TRBJ2-7; D call uncertain. V lost 5 bases and J lost 6, with 8 bases in between. CDR1 is DFQATT, CDR2 SNEGSKA, per germline (reference sequence). This CDR3 is built from 10 residues. CDR3 region: CSARPSEQYF. DNA for the CDR3: TGCAGTGCTCGTCCTTCCGAGCAGTACTTC.

This chain uses TRBV6-1 with TRBJ1-5; no reliable D call. This CDR3 has 14 residues. The V and J ends lost 0 bases and 6 bases respectively, with 9 bases between them. CDR1 is MNHNS, CDR2 SASEGT, per germline. In DNA, the CDR3 is TGTGCCAGCAGTGAAGCGCGGTCTGGTCAGCCCCAGCATTTT. Amino acid sequence: CASSEARSGQPQHF.

The chain uses TRBV27 and TRBJ2-7; 10 nucleotides agree with TRBD1. V lost 7 bases and J lost 2; bases outside the gene matches: 8. Per the germline V gene, CDR1 is MNHEY and CDR2 is SMNVEV (reference sequence). The CDR3 consists of 15 residues. The CDR3 sequence is CASKAGTGDAYEQYF. Written as DNA, the CDR3 is TGTGCCAGCAAGGCCGGGACAGGGGACGCCTACGAGCAGTACTTC.

This clone was detected a few times. V is TRBV29-1 and J is TRBJ1-1, with no clear D. The CDR3 sequence is 13 residues long. Per the germline V gene, CDR1 is SQVTM and CDR2 is ANQGSEA. V lost 0 bases and J 4 bases, leaving 9 bases between the germline ends. This chain's CDR3 is CSVEDQWATEAFF. In DNA form, the CDR3 reads TGCAGCGTTGAAGATCAGTGGGCCACTGAAGCTTTCTTT.

This sequence joins TRBV21-1 and TRBJ1-1; TRBD1 is taken as the D call from the table, unchecked against the DNA. TRBV21-1 is shown as a pseudogene. The CDR3 loop spans 15 amino acids. The CDR3: CASSKWARQNTEAFF. CDR3 bases: TGTGCCAGCAGCAAATGGGCTCGACAGAACACTGAAGCTTTCTTT.

V usage is TRBV10-2 and J usage is TRBJ2-3; no clear D. Trimming left V 10 bases short and J 3 bases short, with 17 bases between. From germline, CDR1 is WSHSY and CDR2 SAAADI. The CDR3 spans 14 residues. The CDR3 nucleotides are TGCGCCATCGCCCCCCTCTCCAGAACAGATACGCAGTATTTT. Translation gives CAIAPLSRTDTQYF.

The chain is built from TRBV11-3 and TRBJ2-3; 12 bases fit TRBD2. The CDR3 runs 16 residues. Germline lookup yields CDR1 SGHNT and CDR2 YENEEA. Trimming removed 4 bases from V and 1 base from J; junction bases left unmatched: 3. CDR3 sequence: CASSSGLAGRTDTQYF. The CDR3 DNA is TGTGCCAGCAGCTCTGGACTAGCGGGACGCACAGATACGCAGTATTTT.

This rearrangement joins TRBV5-1 to TRBJ1-5; 7 bases match TRBD1. This CDR3 comprises 15 residues. Unmatched junction bases numbered 2, after V lost 0 bases and J lost 2 bases. Germline V lookup: CDR1 SGHRS, CDR2 YFSETQ. CDR3 sequence: CASSLAGQGNQPQHF. DNA of the CDR3: TGCGCCAGCAGCTTGGCCGGACAGGGCAATCAGCCCCAGCATTTT.

The chain combines TRBV4-1 with TRBJ2-5, with D uncertain. Germline assignment: CDR1 MGHRA and CDR2 YSYEKL. The CDR3 runs to 13 residues. The V end lost 5 bases, the J end lost 2 bases, and 9 bases lay between the germline ends. The CDR3 loop reads CASSRPGQETQYF. The CDR3 DNA is TGCGCCAGCAGCAGACCGGGTCAAGAGACCCAGTACTTC.

V gene TRBV7-6 combines with J gene TRBJ2-7, with D hard to call. The germline CDR1 and CDR2 sequences are SGHVS and FNYEAQ. Between the trimmed V and J ends, which lost 4 bases and 7 bases, there was a span of 17 bases. The CDR3 consists of 14 residues. The CDR3 DNA reads TGTGCCAGCAGCTCCAGTGCGGTCTCGAAAGAGCAGTACTTC. Its protein product is CASSSSAVSKEQYF.

The V and J genes are TRBV5-4 and TRBJ2-5; D not certain. V gave up 0 bases and J gave up 5 bases, with 17 bases separating them. Germline CDR1 is SGHNT and CDR2 is YYREEE (reference sequence). CDR3 length equals 16 residues. The CDR3 sequence: CASSLDSWSSVETQYF. Here the CDR3 DNA reads TGTGCCAGCAGCTTGGATTCCTGGAGCTCCGTCGAGACCCAGTACTTC.

The gene calls are TRBV27 and TRBJ1-4, with no clear D. The germline V gene encodes CDR1 MNHEY and CDR2 SMNVEV (reference sequence). V was pared by 6 bases and J by 8 bases, with 16 bases between. This CDR3 region has 14 residues. CDR3 amino acids: CASSLFSPGEKLFF. The CDR3 nucleotides are TGTGCCAGCAGCCTCTTCAGCCCAGGAGAAAAACTGTTTTTT.

This clone was picked up a small number of times. The chain combines TRBV10-1 with TRBJ1-1; 11 positions match TRBD1. CDR3 length: 14 residues. Germline V gene sequence: CDR1 WNHNN, CDR2 SYGVQD (reference sequence). The junction had 7 bases not matched to a gene; V was cut back by 8 bases and J by 5 bases. As DNA, the CDR3 is TGCGCCAGCCAACCGGGACAGGGGGGAACTGAAGCTTTCTTT. This codes for CASQPGQGGTEAFF.